This TCR beta chain originates from a study of PD-1 blockade in mismatch repair-deficient tumors. Study as a whole: Enrolled 2013-2016, patients had progressing, pretreated mismatch repair-deficient cancers of about twelve types.

Study results and caveats: Rapid post-treatment expansion, then contraction, generally preceding radiologic response, marked tumor-resident clones.

V was trimmed by 6 bases and J by 9 bases, leaving 12 bases between them. Germline V lookup: CDR1 MNHEY, CDR2 SVGAGI. The CDR3 totals 12 residues. Method: immunoSEQ multiplex PCR; TCRdb's copy keeps in-frame clones and lacks some. Found here are approximately 79,000 clones, 80% to 90% of them singletons; the top ten hold 5% to 7%. Turning to this clone: Its antigen remains unidentified.

Every patient had mismatch repair deficiency by PCR or immunohistochemistry. The TCR-sequenced patients were a few responders to pembrolizumab. The sequence came from an adult with mismatch repair-deficient cancer. The specimen comprised peripheral blood, sampled 44 weeks after starting pembrolizumab. The V call is TRBV6-5, the J call TRBJ1-5; tentative D call: TRBD1 (6 bases). The CDR3 loop reads CASSEGGRPQHF. The CDR3 nucleotides are TGTGCCAGCAGCGAAGGGGGGCGGCCCCAGCATTTT.